This T cell receptor beta chain was sequenced during a study of blood T cells in healthy people across ages. The CDR3 runs to 13 residues. The germline V gene has CDR1 MGHDK and CDR2 SYGVNS. This clonotype was counted only a few times. Germline is not matched at one junction end, which may reflect a read error. The second PCR ran about 6 to 11 cycles with a sample-barcoded 5' primer and J-beta primers. TCRdb ran MiXCR on the 5' RACE reads and lists one entry per CDR3 protein. Of fewer than 2 million distinct CDR3 sequences in the sample, roughly two fifths were seen once. Sequenced input: blood. The TCR comes from a human donor in good health. The chain combines TRBV25-1 with TRBJ1-5, with D tentatively TRBD1 (5 bases). CDR3: CASRSGPNRPQHF. Written as DNA, the CDR3 is TGTGCCAGCAGGTCAGGGCCCAATCGGCCCCAGCATTTT. The complete variable domain, with remaining parts taken from reference TRBV25-1 and TRBJ1-5, reads EADIYQTPRYLVIGTGKKITLECSQTMGHDKMYWYQQDPGMELHLIHYSYGVNSTEKGDLSSESTVSRIRTEHFPLTLESARPSHTSQYLCASRSGPNRPQHFGDGTRLSIL.